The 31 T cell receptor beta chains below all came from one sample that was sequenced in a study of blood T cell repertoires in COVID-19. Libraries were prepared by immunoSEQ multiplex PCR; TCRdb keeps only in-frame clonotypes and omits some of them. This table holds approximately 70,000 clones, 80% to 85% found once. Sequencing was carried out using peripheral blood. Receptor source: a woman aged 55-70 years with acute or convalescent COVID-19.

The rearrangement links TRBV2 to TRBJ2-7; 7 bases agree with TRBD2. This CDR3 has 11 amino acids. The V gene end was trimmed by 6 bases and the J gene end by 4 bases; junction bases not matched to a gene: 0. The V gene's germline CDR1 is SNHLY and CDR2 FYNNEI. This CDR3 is CASRGGYEQYF. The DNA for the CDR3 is TGTGCCAGCAGGGGGGGGTACGAGCAGTACTTC.

Here the CDR3 DNA reads TGTGCCAGCAGTCGAGACAGGACAGATACGCAGTATTTT. It is translated as CASSRDRTDTQYF. The rearrangement links TRBV12-3 or TRBV12-4 to TRBJ2-3; D is possibly TRBD1 (6 bases). The CDR3 contains 13 residues. V shed 5 bases and J shed 3 bases, with 9 bases lying between them.

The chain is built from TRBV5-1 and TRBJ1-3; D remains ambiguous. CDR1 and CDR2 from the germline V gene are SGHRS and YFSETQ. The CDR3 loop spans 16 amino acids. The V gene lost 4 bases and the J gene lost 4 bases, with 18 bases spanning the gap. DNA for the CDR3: TGCGCCAGCAGCCCGACTCCCGGGAAGGAGGGAAACACCATATATTTT. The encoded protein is CASSPTPGKEGNTIYF.

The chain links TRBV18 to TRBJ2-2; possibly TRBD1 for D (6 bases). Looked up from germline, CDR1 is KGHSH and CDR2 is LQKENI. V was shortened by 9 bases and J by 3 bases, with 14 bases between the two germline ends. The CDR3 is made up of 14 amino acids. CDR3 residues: CASTGSPDTGELFF. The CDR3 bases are TGTGCCAGTACAGGGTCTCCGGACACCGGGGAGCTGTTTTTT.

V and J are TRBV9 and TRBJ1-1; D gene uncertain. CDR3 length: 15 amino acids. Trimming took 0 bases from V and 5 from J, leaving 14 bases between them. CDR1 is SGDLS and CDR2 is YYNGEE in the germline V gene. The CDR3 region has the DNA TGTGCCAGCAGCGTAGAGGCGTCGCGGGGAACTGAAGCTTTCTTT. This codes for CASSVEASRGTEAFF.

For the CDR3, the DNA is TGTGCCAGCAGTTTCGACAGGGTGACTGAAGCTTTCTTT. Translation: CASSFDRVTEAFF. The chain links TRBV12-3 or TRBV12-4 to TRBJ1-1, with TRBD1 matching over 7 bases. The CDR3 length is 13 residues. With 3 bases clipped from V and 5 bases from J, the junction kept 3 bases outside the gene matches.

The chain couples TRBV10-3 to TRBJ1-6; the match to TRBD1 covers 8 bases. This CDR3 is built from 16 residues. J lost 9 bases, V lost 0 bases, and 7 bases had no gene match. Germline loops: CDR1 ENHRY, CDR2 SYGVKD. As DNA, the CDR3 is TGTGCCATCAGTGAGTCTGGGACAGGTTCGGCTTCACCCCTCCACTTT. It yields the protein CAISESGTGSASPLHF.

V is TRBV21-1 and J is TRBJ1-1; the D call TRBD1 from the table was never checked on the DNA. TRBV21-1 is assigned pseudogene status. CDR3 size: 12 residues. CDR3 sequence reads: CASSKRQPEAFF. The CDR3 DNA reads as TGTGCCAGCAGCAAAAGACAACCTGAAGCTTTCTTT.

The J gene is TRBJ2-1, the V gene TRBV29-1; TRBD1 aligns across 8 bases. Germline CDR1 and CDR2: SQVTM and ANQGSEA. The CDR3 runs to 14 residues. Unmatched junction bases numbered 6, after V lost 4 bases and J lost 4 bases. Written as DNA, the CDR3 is TGCAGCGTTGTGGGTGGGGACAGGTACAATGAGCAGTTCTTC. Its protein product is CSVVGGDRYNEQFF.

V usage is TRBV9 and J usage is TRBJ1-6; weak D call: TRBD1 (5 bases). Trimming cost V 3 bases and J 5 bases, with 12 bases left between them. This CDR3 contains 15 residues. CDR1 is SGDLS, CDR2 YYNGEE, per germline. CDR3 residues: CASSAADSNNSPLHF. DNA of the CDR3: TGTGCCAGCAGCGCGGCCGACAGCAATAATTCACCCCTCCACTTT.

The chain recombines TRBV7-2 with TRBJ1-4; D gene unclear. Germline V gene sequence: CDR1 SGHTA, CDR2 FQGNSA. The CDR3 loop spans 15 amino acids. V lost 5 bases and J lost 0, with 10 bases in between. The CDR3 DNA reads TGTGCCAGCAGCGGAGGCCCCGCAACTAATGAAAAACTGTTTTTT. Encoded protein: CASSGGPATNEKLFF.

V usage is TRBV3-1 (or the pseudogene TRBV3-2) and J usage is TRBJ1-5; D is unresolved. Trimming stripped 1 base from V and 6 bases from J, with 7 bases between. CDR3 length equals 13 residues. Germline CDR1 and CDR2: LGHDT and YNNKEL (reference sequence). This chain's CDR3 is CASSQGYSQPQHF. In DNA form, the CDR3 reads TGTGCCAGCAGCCAAGGGTATAGTCAGCCCCAGCATTTT.

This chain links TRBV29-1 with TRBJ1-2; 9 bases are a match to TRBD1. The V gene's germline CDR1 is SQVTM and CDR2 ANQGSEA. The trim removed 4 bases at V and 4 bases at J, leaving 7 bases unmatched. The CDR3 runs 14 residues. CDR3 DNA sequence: TGCAGCGTTGTCCCACAGGGGGCTGGCTATGGCTACACCTTC. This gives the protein CSVVPQGAGYGYTF.

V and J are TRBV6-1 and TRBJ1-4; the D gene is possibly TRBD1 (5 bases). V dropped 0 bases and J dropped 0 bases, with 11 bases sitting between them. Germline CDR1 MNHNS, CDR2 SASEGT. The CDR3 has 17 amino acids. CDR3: CASSEAPPGATNEKLFF. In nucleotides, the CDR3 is TGTGCCAGCAGTGAAGCGCCCCCGGGGGCAACTAATGAAAAACTGTTTTTT.

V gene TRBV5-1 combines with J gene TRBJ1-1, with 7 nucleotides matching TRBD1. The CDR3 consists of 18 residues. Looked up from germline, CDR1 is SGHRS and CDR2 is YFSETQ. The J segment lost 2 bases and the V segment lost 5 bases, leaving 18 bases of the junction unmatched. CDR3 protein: CASSRTGARQGGNTEAFF. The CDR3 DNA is TGCGCCAGCAGTCGAACAGGGGCCCGTCAAGGGGGAAACACTGAAGCTTTCTTT.

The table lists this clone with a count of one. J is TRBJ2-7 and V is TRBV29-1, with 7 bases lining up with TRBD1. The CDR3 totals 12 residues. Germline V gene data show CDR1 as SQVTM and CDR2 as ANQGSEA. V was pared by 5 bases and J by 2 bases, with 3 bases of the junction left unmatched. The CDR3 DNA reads TGCAGCGTTAGGGACAGCCCCTACGAGCAGTACTTC. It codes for CSVRDSPYEQYF.

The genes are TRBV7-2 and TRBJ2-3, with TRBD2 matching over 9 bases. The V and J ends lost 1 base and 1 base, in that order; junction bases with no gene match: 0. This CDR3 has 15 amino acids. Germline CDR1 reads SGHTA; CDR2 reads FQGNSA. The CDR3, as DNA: TGTGCCAGCAGCTTAGGACTAGCGGGCACAGATACGCAGTATTTT. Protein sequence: CASSLGLAGTDTQYF.

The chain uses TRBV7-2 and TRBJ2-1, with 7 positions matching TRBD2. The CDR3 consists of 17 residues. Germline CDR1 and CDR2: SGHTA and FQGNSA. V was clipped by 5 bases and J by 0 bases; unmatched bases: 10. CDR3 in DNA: TGTGCCAGCAGCCCCTGGGTGCGGGGGAGCTCCTACAATGAGCAGTTCTTC. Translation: CASSPWVRGSSYNEQFF. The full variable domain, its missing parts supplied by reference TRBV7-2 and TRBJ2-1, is GAGVSQSPSNKVTEKGKDVELRCDPISGHTALYWYRQSLGQGLEFLIYFQGNSAPDKSGLPSDRFSAERTGGSVSTLTIQRTQQEDSAVYLCASSPWVRGSSYNEQFFGPGTRLTVL.

CDR3 in amino acids: CASSLDRGDGYTF. The CDR3 nucleotides read TGCGCCAGCAGCTTGGACAGGGGCGATGGCTACACCTTC. The chain employs TRBV5-1 and TRBJ1-2; TRBD1 agrees at 7 bases. Trimming at V came to 0 bases and at J to 6 bases, leaving 2 bases not matched to a gene. The CDR3 covers 13 residues. Looked up from germline, CDR1 is SGHRS and CDR2 is YFSETQ.

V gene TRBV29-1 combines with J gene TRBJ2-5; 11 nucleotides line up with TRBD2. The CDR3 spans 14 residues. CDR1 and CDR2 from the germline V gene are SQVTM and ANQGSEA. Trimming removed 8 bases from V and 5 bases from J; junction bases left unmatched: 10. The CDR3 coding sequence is TGCAGCCTATTAGCGGGGGGGCCAGTGGAGACCCAGTACTTC. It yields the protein CSLLAGGPVETQYF.

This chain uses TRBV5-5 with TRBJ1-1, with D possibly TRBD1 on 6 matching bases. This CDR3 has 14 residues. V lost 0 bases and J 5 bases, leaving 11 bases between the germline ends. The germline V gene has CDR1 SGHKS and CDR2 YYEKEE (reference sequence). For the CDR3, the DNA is TGTGCCAGCAGCTTGGGCGCAGGGGAGACTGAAGCTTTCTTT. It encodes CASSLGAGETEAFF.

The CDR3 DNA reads TGCGCCAGCAGCCAAGTAATCGTCTCGTACTCCTACAATGAGCAGTTCTTC. As protein: CASSQVIVSYSYNEQFF. The chain employs TRBV4-1 and TRBJ2-1; D gene uncertain. This CDR3 has 17 amino acids. Germline assignment: CDR1 MGHRA and CDR2 YSYEKL. V gave up 1 base and J gave up 0 bases, with 13 bases separating them.

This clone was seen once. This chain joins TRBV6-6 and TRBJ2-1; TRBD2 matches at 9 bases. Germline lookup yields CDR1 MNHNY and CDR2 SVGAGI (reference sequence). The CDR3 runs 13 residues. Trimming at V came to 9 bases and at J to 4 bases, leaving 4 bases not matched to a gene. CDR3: CASGLASYNEQFF. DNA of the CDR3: TGTGCCAGTGGACTAGCGAGTTACAATGAGCAGTTCTTC.

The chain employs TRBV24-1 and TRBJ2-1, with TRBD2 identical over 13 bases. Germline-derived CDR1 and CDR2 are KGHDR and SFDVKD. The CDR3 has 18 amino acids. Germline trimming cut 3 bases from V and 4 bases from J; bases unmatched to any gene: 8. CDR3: CATSDAITSGGAYNEQFF. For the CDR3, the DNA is TGTGCCACCAGTGATGCCATCACTAGCGGGGGGGCGTACAATGAGCAGTTCTTC.

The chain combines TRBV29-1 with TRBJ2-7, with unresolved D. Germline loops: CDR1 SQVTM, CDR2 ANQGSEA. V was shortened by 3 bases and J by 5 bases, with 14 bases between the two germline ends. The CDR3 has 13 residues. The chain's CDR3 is CSVERPLGDEQYF. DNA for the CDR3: TGCAGCGTTGAGCGGCCTCTAGGCGACGAGCAGTACTTC.

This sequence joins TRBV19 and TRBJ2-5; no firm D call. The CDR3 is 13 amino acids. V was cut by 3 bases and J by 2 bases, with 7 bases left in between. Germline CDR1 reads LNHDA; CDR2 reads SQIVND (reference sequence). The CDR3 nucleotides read TGTGCCAGTAGTATTGCACAACAAGAGACCCAGTACTTC. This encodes CASSIAQQETQYF.

CDR3 DNA: TGTGCCAGCGGTAGTACAGGGAACACCGGGGAGCTGTTTTTT. It encodes CASGSTGNTGELFF. The chain links TRBV25-1 to TRBJ2-2; D possibly corresponds to TRBD1 (5 bases). The germline V gene encodes CDR1 MGHDK and CDR2 SYGVNS. The CDR3 contains 14 residues. Trimming took off 8 bases at V and 1 base at J, with 11 bases between the two ends.

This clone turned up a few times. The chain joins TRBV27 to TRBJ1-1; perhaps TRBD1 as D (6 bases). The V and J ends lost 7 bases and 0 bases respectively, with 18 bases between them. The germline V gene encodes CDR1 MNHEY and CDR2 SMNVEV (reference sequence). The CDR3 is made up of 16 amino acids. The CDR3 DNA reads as TGTGCCAGCAACCCTGGGGGGGGCTTCATGAACACTGAAGCTTTCTTT. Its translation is CASNPGGGFMNTEAFF.

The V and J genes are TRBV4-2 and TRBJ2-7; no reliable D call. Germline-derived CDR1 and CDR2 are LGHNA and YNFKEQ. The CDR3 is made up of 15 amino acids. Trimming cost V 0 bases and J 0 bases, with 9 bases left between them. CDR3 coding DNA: TGTGCCAGCAGCCAAGACCGCGGCAGCTCCTACGAGCAGTACTTC. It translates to CASSQDRGSSYEQYF.

The CDR3 protein is CASATDRGPSYEQYF. Written as DNA, the CDR3 is TGTGCCAGCGCTACGGACAGGGGTCCCTCCTACGAGCAGTACTTC. This chain connects TRBV2 to TRBJ2-7, with 9 bases that match TRBD1. The V and J ends lost 8 bases and 0 bases, in that order; junction bases with no gene match: 8. This CDR3 contains 15 residues. Germline loops: CDR1 SNHLY, CDR2 FYNNEI.

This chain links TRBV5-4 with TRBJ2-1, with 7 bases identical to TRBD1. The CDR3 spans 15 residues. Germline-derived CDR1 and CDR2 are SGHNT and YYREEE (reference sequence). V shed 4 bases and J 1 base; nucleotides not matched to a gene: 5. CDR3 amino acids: CASSPGDRSYNEQFF. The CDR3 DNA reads TGTGCCAGCAGCCCAGGGGACAGATCCTACAATGAGCAGTTCTTC.